Each of the 27 T cell receptor beta chains below was sequenced from the same sample in a study of blood T cell repertoires in COVID-19. Sequenced by immunoSEQ multiplex PCR; TCRdb stores in-frame clones only, minus some. The sample comprises some 350,000 clones, over 80% of which are singletons, and over 4.5% rests with the top ten. The specimen sequenced was PBMCs or T cells enriched from blood (not recorded which). These receptors were obtained from a man aged 30 to 39 who had recovered from COVID-19.

V is TRBV18 and J is TRBJ1-1; TRBD1 is a possible D gene (5 bases). The V gene's germline CDR1 is KGHSH and CDR2 LQKENI. V lost 0 bases, J lost 2 bases, and 10 bases lay in between. There are 15 residues in the CDR3. The CDR3 reads CASSPPSQGNTEAFF. In DNA, the CDR3 is TGTGCCAGCTCACCACCCAGTCAGGGAAACACTGAAGCTTTCTTT.

The chain employs TRBV6-5 and TRBJ1-1; D possibly corresponds to TRBD1 (5 bases). Trimming stripped 3 bases from V and 6 bases from J, with 8 bases between. The CDR3 has 12 residues. CDR1 is MNHEY and CDR2 is SVGAGI in the germline V gene. The CDR3 sequence: CASSYQGSEAFF. CDR3 nucleotide sequence: TGTGCCAGCAGTTATCAGGGATCTGAAGCTTTCTTT.

The chain recombines TRBV12-3 or TRBV12-4 with TRBJ1-2, with D maybe TRBD1 (6 bases). The CDR3 runs 12 residues. Trimming pared 3 bases from V and 10 bases from J, leaving 12 bases between. The CDR3 sequence: CASSLGTNDYTF. The CDR3 DNA reads TGTGCCAGCAGTTTGGGGACAAACGACTACACCTTC.

V gene TRBV3-1 (or the pseudogene TRBV3-2) combines with J gene TRBJ1-6, with D perhaps TRBD1 (6 bases). The germline V gene encodes CDR1 LGHDT and CDR2 YNNKEL (reference sequence). Trimming cost V 3 bases and J 5 bases, with 14 bases left between them. The CDR3 sequence is 16 residues long. CDR3 residues: CASSQGRGVDNSPLHF. The CDR3 DNA follows: TGTGCCAGCAGCCAGGGCAGGGGCGTAGATAATTCACCCCTCCACTTT.

The J gene is TRBJ2-2, the V gene TRBV15; the D gene is possibly TRBD1 (6 bases). This CDR3 contains 18 residues. V lost 0 bases and J 3 bases, leaving 17 bases between the germline ends. Germline lookup yields CDR1 LNHNV and CDR2 YYDKDF (reference sequence). CDR3 in amino acids: CATSRDGVYRADTGELFF. The CDR3 DNA reads as TGTGCCACCAGCAGAGATGGGGTCTACAGGGCGGACACCGGGGAGCTGTTTTTT. Looking up the rest from reference TRBV15 and TRBJ2-2 gives the full variable domain: DAMVIQNPRYQVTQFGKPVTLSCSQTLNHNVMYWYQQKSSQAPKLLFHYYDKDFNNEADTPDNFQSRRPNTSFCFLDIRSPGLGDTAMYLCATSRDGVYRADTGELFFGEGSRLTVL.

The chain links TRBV5-4 to TRBJ2-2; TRBD1 matches at 9 bases. Unmatched junction bases numbered 4, after V lost 2 bases and J lost 5 bases. The CDR3 sequence is 15 residues long. Germline V gives CDR1 SGHNT, CDR2 YYREEE (reference sequence). The CDR3 DNA is TGTGCCAGCAGCTTACAGGGGGCGGGGACCGGGGAGCTGTTTTTT. The encoded protein is CASSLQGAGTGELFF.

DNA of the CDR3: TGTGCCAGCAGGGCGGGGGGCTGGGGTAATTCACCCCTCCACTTT. This sequence encodes CASRAGGWGNSPLHF. The chain is built from TRBV27 and TRBJ1-6; D is perhaps TRBD1 (6 bases). The germline gives CDR1 MNHEY, CDR2 SMNVEV (reference sequence). The V end was cut by 6 bases, the J end by 6 bases, with 15 bases between. The CDR3 extends over 15 amino acids.

The chain links TRBV18 to TRBJ1-5, with 7 bases aligning to TRBD1. This CDR3 contains 14 residues. The germline V gene has CDR1 KGHSH and CDR2 LQKENI. Unmatched junction bases numbered 2, after V lost 2 bases and J lost 4 bases. Written as DNA, the CDR3 is TGTGCCAGCTCACCAGGGACAGCTAATCAGCCCCAGCATTTT. It yields the protein CASSPGTANQPQHF.

A few counts support this clone. The V gene is TRBV2, the J gene TRBJ1-2, with D unclear. Germline V gene data show CDR1 as SNHLY and CDR2 as FYNNEI. CDR3 length: 14 amino acids. The V end was cut by 8 bases, the J end by 7 bases, with 20 bases between. CDR3 sequence (DNA): TGTGCCAGCCAGGACGGGTGGGGAGTTGGTGGCTACACCTTC. It specifies CASQDGWGVGGYTF.

The chain is built from TRBV5-1 and TRBJ1-1; a possible D gene is TRBD1 (5 bases). Germline loops: CDR1 SGHRS, CDR2 YFSETQ. Trimming took 2 bases from V and 1 from J, leaving 12 bases between them. The CDR3 contains 15 residues. CDR3 in amino acids: CASSLESGWNTEAFF. The CDR3 bases are TGCGCCAGCAGCTTAGAATCAGGGTGGAACACTGAAGCTTTCTTT.

The chain is built from TRBV6-5 and TRBJ2-3; 7 nucleotides line up with TRBD2. The germline V gene encodes CDR1 MNHEY and CDR2 SVGAGI. The CDR3 runs 14 residues. V shed 9 bases, J shed 6 bases, and the junction held 12 bases outside the gene matches. Here the CDR3 DNA reads TGTGCCAGTCTCCAGCGGGGTTCCTCCGATACGCAGTATTTT. As protein: CASLQRGSSDTQYF.

CDR3 in amino acids: CATSEVMGRGTGGTGELFF. The CDR3 DNA reads as TGTGCCACCAGTGAAGTGATGGGAAGGGGCACGGGAGGCACCGGGGAGCTGTTTTTT. The chain recombines TRBV24-1 with TRBJ2-2; 7 bases map to TRBD2. J was trimmed by 4 bases and V by 4 bases; bases with no gene match: 17. The CDR3 sequence is 19 residues long. Per germline, CDR1 KGHDR and CDR2 SFDVKD.

CDR3 in DNA: TGTGCCAGCAGCCCGGGACAGGGCTCCACCGGGGAGCTGTTTTTT. This codes for CASSPGQGSTGELFF. The chain links TRBV7-9 to TRBJ2-2; 9 nucleotides line up with TRBD1. Germline V gives CDR1 SEHNR, CDR2 FQNEAQ (reference sequence). CDR3 length: 15 amino acids. Trimming took 5 bases from V and 4 from J; bases not matched to a gene: 5. Together with reference TRBV7-9 and TRBJ2-2, the CDR3 gives the full variable domain: DTGVSQNPRHKITKRGQNVTFRCDPISEHNRLYWYRQTLGQGPEFLTYFQNEAQLEKSRLLSDRFSAERPKGSFSTLEIQRTEQGDSAMYLCASSPGQGSTGELFFGEGSRLTVL.

V gene TRBV10-3 combines with J gene TRBJ2-7; D is perhaps TRBD1 (5 bases). The germline V gene has CDR1 ENHRY and CDR2 SYGVKD. V was clipped by 1 base and J by 2 bases, with 9 bases between them. This CDR3 is built from 14 residues. The CDR3: CAISEWGSTYEQYF. The CDR3 DNA reads TGTGCCATCAGTGAGTGGGGCAGTACCTACGAGCAGTACTTC.

The genes are TRBV7-3 and TRBJ2-1, with TRBD2 matching over 7 bases. The V and J ends lost 5 bases and 2 bases, in that order; junction bases with no gene match: 6. The CDR3 has 15 amino acids. The germline V gene has CDR1 SGHTA and CDR2 FQGTGA. Written as DNA, the CDR3 is TGTGCCAGCAGCGAAAGCGGGACCACCTACAATGAGCAGTTCTTC. Translated: CASSESGTTYNEQFF. The complete variable domain, with remaining parts taken from reference TRBV7-3 and TRBJ2-1, reads GAGVSQTPSNKVTEKGKYVELRCDPISGHTALYWYRQSLGQGPEFLIYFQGTGAADDSGLPNDRFFAVRPEGSVSTLKIQRTERGDSAVYLCASSESGTTYNEQFFGPGTRLTVL.

J is TRBJ2-5 and V is TRBV6-1; 11 bases are a match to TRBD2. Germline trimming cut 0 bases from V and 2 bases from J; bases unmatched to any gene: 2. The CDR3 consists of 16 residues. Germline values: CDR1 MNHNS, CDR2 SASEGT. The CDR3 region is CASSEALAGGQETQYF. DNA of the CDR3: TGTGCCAGCAGTGAAGCGCTAGCGGGGGGACAAGAGACCCAGTACTTC.

The rearrangement uses TRBV5-6 and TRBJ1-2; TRBD1 might be the D (5 bases). The CDR3 covers 16 residues. From germline, CDR1 is SGHDT and CDR2 YYEEEE. Trimming took off 3 bases at V and 4 bases at J, with 19 bases between the two ends. In nucleotides, the CDR3 is TGTGCCAGCAGCTCATGGGCAACAGGTTCTAGCTATGGCTACACCTTC. Translating it yields CASSSWATGSSYGYTF.

The V and J genes are TRBV24-1 and TRBJ1-5; the D is unclear. The CDR3 consists of 13 residues. The germline CDR1 and CDR2 sequences are KGHDR and SFDVKD. V lost 5 bases and J lost 2, with 6 bases in between. CDR3 coding DNA: TGTGCCACCAGTGTTCGAGGCAATCAGCCCCAGCATTTT. This sequence encodes CATSVRGNQPQHF.

The chain links TRBV28 to TRBJ1-3; D gene ambiguous. The length of the CDR3 is 15 residues. V dropped 1 base and J dropped 4 bases, with 11 bases sitting between them. Germline assignment: CDR1 MDHEN and CDR2 SYDVKM. CDR3 region: CASSLLGTGGNTIYF. CDR3 bases: TGTGCCAGCAGTTTATTGGGCACCGGCGGAAACACCATATATTTT. Combining the CDR3 with reference TRBV28 and TRBJ1-3 gives the whole variable domain DVKVTQSSRYLVKRTGEKVFLECVQDMDHENMFWYRQDPGLGLRLIYFSYDVKMKEKGDIPEGYSVSREKKERFSLILESASTNQTSMYLCASSLLGTGGNTIYFGEGSWLTVV.

V and J are TRBV5-5 and TRBJ1-1; D remains unclear. This CDR3 spans 17 amino acids. V dropped 1 base and J dropped 1 base, with 17 bases sitting between them. Germline V CDR1 and CDR2: SGHKS, YYEKEE (reference sequence). CDR3 in DNA: TGTGCCAGCAGCTTGACTCTGGCAGACTGGCGGAACACTGAAGCTTTCTTT. Its protein is CASSLTLADWRNTEAFF.

The J gene is TRBJ2-7, the V gene TRBV19; possible D gene TRBD2, 6 bases. Trimming shortened V by 7 bases and J by 0 bases, and 16 bases separated the two germline ends. The CDR3 covers 15 residues. The germline V gene has CDR1 LNHDA and CDR2 SQIVND (reference sequence). CDR3 residues: CASTRDSRSSYEQYF. In DNA form, the CDR3 reads TGTGCCAGTACAAGGGACTCCCGGAGCTCCTACGAGCAGTACTTC.

The table lists this clone with a few counts. The chain couples TRBV28 to TRBJ1-2, with TRBD1 matching over 7 bases. The CDR3 has 14 amino acids. CDR1 and CDR2 (germline): MDHEN, SYDVKM. Losses at the gene ends were 6 bases for V and 5 bases for J; bases not matched to a gene: 9. CDR3 in amino acids: CASRADRVGYGYTF. The CDR3 DNA sequence: TGTGCCAGCAGGGCAGACAGGGTCGGATATGGCTACACCTTC.

V gene TRBV7-9 combines with J gene TRBJ1-2; no clear D gene. Trimming took 0 bases from V and 4 from J, leaving 9 bases between them. The CDR3 sequence is 14 residues long. From germline, CDR1 is SEHNR and CDR2 FQNEAQ (reference sequence). CDR3 DNA sequence: TGTGCCAGCAGCTTAGCAACGGTTTTCTATGGCTACACCTTC. The encoded protein is CASSLATVFYGYTF.

V usage is TRBV4-1 and J usage is TRBJ1-3, with 8 bases matching TRBD1. Germline loops: CDR1 MGHRA, CDR2 YSYEKL. CDR3 length equals 15 residues. J lost 4 bases, V lost 1 base, and 3 bases had no gene match. In nucleotides, the CDR3 is TGCGCCAGCAGCCAAGGCAGGGGGCCCGGAAACACCATATATTTT. Amino acid sequence: CASSQGRGPGNTIYF.

The V and J genes are TRBV2 and TRBJ1-5, with 10 bases fitting TRBD1. The CDR3 runs 13 residues. V dropped 7 bases and J dropped 7; count of bases not matched to a gene: 4. CDR1 is SNHLY, CDR2 FYNNEI, per germline. CDR3 amino acids: CASMGQGRQPQHF. The CDR3 DNA reads as TGTGCCAGCATGGGACAGGGGCGACAGCCCCAGCATTTT.

The chain recombines TRBV3-1 (or the pseudogene TRBV3-2) with TRBJ1-4; D unclear. V lost 4 bases and J lost 7, with 13 bases in between. Looked up from germline, CDR1 is LGHDT and CDR2 is YNNKEL (reference sequence). CDR3 length: 14 residues. The CDR3 region has the DNA TGTGCCAGCAGCCCAACTGGGCTGGCTGAAAAACTGTTTTTT. This codes for CASSPTGLAEKLFF.

The rearrangement uses TRBV11-2 and TRBJ1-6; maybe TRBD1 (6 bases). This CDR3 comprises 17 residues. V was pared by 2 bases and J by 9 bases, with 20 bases between. Germline V gene lookup returns CDR1 SGHAT and CDR2 FQNNGV. In DNA, the CDR3 is TGTGCCAGCAGCTTAAATACAGGGATTTTCGGCGGTTCACCCCTCCACTTT. This encodes CASSLNTGIFGGSPLHF.